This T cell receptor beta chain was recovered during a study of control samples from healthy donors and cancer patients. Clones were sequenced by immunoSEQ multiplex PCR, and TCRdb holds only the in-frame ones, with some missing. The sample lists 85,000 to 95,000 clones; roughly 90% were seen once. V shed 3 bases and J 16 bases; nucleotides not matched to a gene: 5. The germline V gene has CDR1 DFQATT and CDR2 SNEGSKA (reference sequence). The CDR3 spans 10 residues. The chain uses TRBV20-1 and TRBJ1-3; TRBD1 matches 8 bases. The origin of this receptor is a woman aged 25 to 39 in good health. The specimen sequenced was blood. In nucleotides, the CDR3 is TGCAGTGCTAGGGGGGACAGGTTGTATTTT. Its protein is CSARGDRLYF.